These T cell receptor beta chains were read from a single sample in a study of naive and memory T cell subsets. TCRdb re-called the UMI-ligation and nested PCR reads through MiXCR, storing one row per CDR3 protein. The top ten clones hold less than 1% of a sample with 95,000 to 150,000 distinct CDR3 sequences, over 30% of them seen once. The sequenced material came from central memory CD4+ T cells from blood. These receptors were obtained from a human donor in good health. Both conserved end residues are part of each CDR3. Fields, in order: CDR3 protein, CDR3 DNA, V gene, J gene, D gene, clone size. The D gene is left open where the match is weak. Only part of the rows carry a size: once, few, many, or a class if the clone is expanded.

CSARSDRGGSNQPQHF	TGCAGTGCTAGATCTGACAGGGGGGGGAGCAATCAGCCCCAGCATTTT	TRBV20-1	TRBJ1-5	TRBD1	-
CSARSPNGGTNNEQFF	TGCAGTGCTAGATCCCCAAACGGGGGAACTAACAATGAGCAGTTCTTC	TRBV20-1	TRBJ2-1	-	few
CASSPSAQGHRTYGYTF	TGTGCCAGCAGTCCCTCCGCACAGGGGCACCGGACCTATGGCTACACCTTC	TRBV27	TRBJ1-2	TRBD1	-
CASSRSSGGIEQFF	TGTGCCAGCAGCAGATCTAGCGGGGGCATTGAGCAGTTCTTC	TRBV11-3	TRBJ2-1	TRBD2	few
CSVGERLDTEAFF	TGCAGCGTTGGAGAGAGATTGGACACTGAAGCTTTCTTT	TRBV29-1	TRBJ1-1	-	few
CATSRDLAGANEQFF	TGTGCCACCAGCAGAGATCTAGCAGGGGCGAATGAGCAGTTCTTC	TRBV15	TRBJ2-1	-	-
CASSEYGEIYEQYF	TGTGCCAGCAGTGAGTATGGCGAAATCTACGAGCAGTACTTC	TRBV6-1	TRBJ2-7	-	many
CASSYSTGQRPYEQYF	TGTGCCAGCAGTTACTCCACGGGACAGCGACCCTACGAGCAGTACTTC	TRBV6-6	TRBJ2-7	TRBD1	-
CSARKIDEQFF	TGCAGTGCTAGGAAGATAGATGAGCAGTTCTTC	TRBV20-1	TRBJ2-1	-	-
CATSERDVRAGRNTIYF	TGTGCCACCAGTGAACGGGACGTCCGGGCAGGACGAAACACCATATATTTT	TRBV24-1	TRBJ1-3	-	many
CASSSGTHYRETQYF	TGTGCCAGCAGCTCCGGGACTCATTACCGAGAGACCCAGTACTTC	TRBV7-9	TRBJ2-5	-	-
CASSQGRGGGYTF	TGTGCCAGCAGCCAAGGCCGCGGGGGGGGCTACACCTTC	TRBV3-1	TRBJ1-2	-	few
CASSVRTSNTGELFF	TGTGCCAGCAGCGTCCGGACGTCGAACACCGGGGAGCTGTTTTTT	TRBV7-9	TRBJ2-2	-	few
CASSLDRSNSYNEQFF	TGTGCCAGCAGCTTAGACAGGTCAAACTCCTACAATGAGCAGTTCTTC	TRBV7-6	TRBJ2-1	-	-
CATSRFGDTQYF	TGTGCCACCAGCAGATTCGGGGATACGCAGTATTTT	TRBV15	TRBJ2-3	-	few
CSAISGPGRPQHF	TGCAGTGCTATAAGCGGGCCCGGCCGGCCCCAGCATTTT	TRBV20-1	TRBJ1-5	-	-
CASSPGYGYTF	TGTGCCAGCAGTCCAGGCTATGGCTACACCTTC	TRBV2	TRBJ1-2	-	-
CASGLGQGLQTQYF	TGTGCTAGTGGTTTGGGCCAGGGCTTACAGACCCAGTACTTC	TRBV12-5	TRBJ2-5	-	many
CASSPLPGTSGRSTNTGELFF	TGTGCCAGCTCACCGCTGCCCGGGACTAGCGGGAGGAGTACGAACACCGGGGAGCTGTTTTTT	TRBV18	TRBJ2-2	TRBD2	-
CSARDQGGRGAQYF	TGCAGTGCTAGAGATCAGGGCGGGAGAGGCGCGCAGTACTTC	TRBV20-1	TRBJ2-7	TRBD2	-
CASSLGGPNEKLFF	TGTGCTAGCAGCTTAGGGGGACCTAATGAAAAACTGTTTTTT	TRBV7-7	TRBJ1-4	-	-
CASILRQGSGESTEAFF	TGTGCCAGTATCCTTCGGCAGGGCTCGGGGGAGAGCACTGAAGCTTTCTTT	TRBV19	TRBJ1-1	-	-
CSARDTAPRSSYNEQFF	TGCAGTGCTAGAGACACGGCCCCAAGGAGCTCCTACAATGAGCAGTTCTTC	TRBV20-1	TRBJ2-1	-	few
CASSLDRGSLQYYGYTF	TGTGCCAGCAGCCTAGACAGGGGTTCCCTTCAATACTATGGCTACACCTTC	TRBV7-2	TRBJ1-2	TRBD1	-
CASSSLPSGRDLYNEQFF	TGCGCCAGCAGCTCTCTCCCTAGCGGGAGGGATCTCTACAATGAGCAGTTCTTC	TRBV5-1	TRBJ2-1	TRBD2	few
CSASRAAKGARNQPQHF	TGCAGTGCTAGTCGCGCGGCCAAGGGGGCGAGGAATCAGCCCCAGCATTTT	TRBV20-1	TRBJ1-5	TRBD1	-
CASRPGAAYEQYF	TGTGCCAGCAGGCCGGGGGCCGCGTACGAGCAGTACTTC	TRBV7-2	TRBJ2-7	-	once
CASSTKPQNTEAFF	TGTGCCAGTAGTACTAAGCCTCAGAACACTGAAGCTTTCTTT	TRBV19	TRBJ1-1	-	-
CASSQVSGSLHF	TGTGCCAGCAGCCAAGTTTCGGGCAGCCTCCACTTT	TRBV14	TRBJ1-6	-	-
CSARDQSQATGANVLTF	TGCAGTGCTAGAGATCAGAGTCAAGCGACTGGGGCCAACGTCCTGACTTTC	TRBV20-1	TRBJ2-6	-	-
CASSLVSPGLSGELFF	TGTGCCAGCAGCTTAGTTTCTCCAGGGCTATCCGGGGAGCTGTTTTTT	TRBV11-2	TRBJ2-2	-	-
CASSPRQYEQYF	TGTGCCAGCAGCCCGCGACAGTACGAGCAGTACTTC	TRBV3-1	TRBJ2-7	-	few
CASSRTSVEQYF	TGTGCCAGCAGTCGGACTAGCGTCGAGCAGTACTTC	TRBV11-2	TRBJ2-7	TRBD2	few
CSAKAGEKLFF	TGCAGTGCTAAAGCAGGGGAAAAACTGTTTTTT	TRBV20-1	TRBJ1-4	-	-